The text below deals with one T cell receptor beta chain. This sample stems from a study of blood T cell repertoires in COVID-19. The CDR3 contains 14 residues. CDR1 is SGHRS, CDR2 YFSETQ, per germline. V lost 9 bases to trimming and J lost 1 base, with 16 bases between them. In the original workflow: Quantification of nucleated cells was approximated via reference gene primer amplification. Assay: immunoSEQ multiplex PCR; the TCRdb copy retains only in-frame clones and omits some. That table furnishes V, J and clone size, whereas the DNA furnished D and trimming. Among about 160,000 clones, 80% to 90% were seen once, and the ten largest hold 9% to 12%.

V and J are TRBV5-1 and TRBJ1-1; D gene ambiguous. Sample: peripheral blood. The receptor comes from a woman aged 70 to 79 with COVID-19, enrolled during active disease. The CDR3 DNA reads TGCGCCACCAGTCCGGGGTGGCAGAACACTGAAGCTTTCTTT. Translation: CATSPGWQNTEAFF.